This entry is about one TCR beta chain. There is no known antigen for this receptor. One end of the junction does not line up with germline, which may come from a read error. This sample was included in a study of CD8+CD57+ T cells in acquired aplastic anemia (dated 2018 in TCRdb). Regarding the complete study: Extracted DNA from sorted CD4+ and CD8+ cells averaged approximately 3 ug, ranging from roughly 0.17 to 30 ug. CD8+CD57+ expansion was defined as frequency above the mean frequency observed in healthy subjects. Beyond this particular receptor, the publication reports: Around 31 CD8+ CDR3 sequences were shared between patients and controls but appeared highly expressed in patients and within their immunodominant clones. Between patients and healthy controls, no significant difference in CD8+ Simpson's diversity was found (P=0.060).

Genomic DNA served as template for TCR beta VDJ combination and CDR3 sequence profiling. TCR repertoire sequencing was run on an Illumina HiSeq 2000. The original pipeline was this. Repertoire assessment relied on Simpson's diversity index, CDR3 size and DJ length profiles, and TRBV/TRBJ rearrangement plots. The immunodominant clone was defined as the most abundant DNA sequence in deep sequencing data. CDR3 amino acid sequences were screened for sharing across subjects and compared with published repertoires and the VDJdb database. The public reads were reanalyzed by TCRdb: fastp trimming at Q25, MiXCR alignment, in-frame beta chains only. Identical CDR3 proteins give one entry, which carries the most common genes and DNA. For this entry, the V and J calls and clone size follow TCRdb and not the study's own pipeline. The sample table holds approximately 260,000 distinct CDR3 sequences, of which 82% were seen once. Of the sample, about 41% is held by the ten largest clones.

The germline V gene gives CDR1 as SGHVS and CDR2 as FQNEAQ. The CDR3, from cysteine to phenylalanine, totals 15 residues. Only the CDR3 portion is preserved as DNA: 45 bases, with reading frame beginning at the first base. Patients chosen for sequencing had shown expansion of CD8+CD57+ cells by flow cytometry. All patients had severe acquired aplastic anemia diagnosed by International Study of Aplastic Anemia and Agranulocytosis and Camitta criteria. No patient had received any therapy when blood was sampled. In this study, sorted CD4+ and CD8+ T cells from the blood of healthy subjects and of severe aplastic anemia patients had their TCR repertoires deep-sequenced. In the USA, patient enrollment took place under clinicaltrials.gov protocols 00001620, 01623167, 00001397, 00071045, 00081523 and 00961064. Ficoll-Paque density gradient centrifugation was used to isolate peripheral blood mononuclear cells. Before DNA was extracted, CD4+ and CD8+ T cells were sorted using either FACS or magnetic beads.

The TCR comes from a human donor with aplastic anemia. Input material: sorted CD4+, CD8+, or CD8+CD57+ T cells (not recorded which) from PBMCs. This receptor chain uses TRBV7-8 and TRBJ1-1; TRBD1 fits 7 bases in the junction. For the CDR3, the sequence is CASSFALTGNAEAFF. The nucleotide sequence is TGTGCCAGCAGCTTCGCGCTGACAGGGAACGCTGAAGCTTTCTTT.